This T cell receptor beta chain was sequenced during a study of vaccination effects on CD4 cells after COVID-19. Study at large: BNT162b2 vaccine or mRNA-1273 vaccine was given to participants in two doses. Study outcomes and limitations: In vaccinees who were healthy, merely 1 out of 255 vaccine-induced clones cross-reacted with common cold coronaviruses.

From germline, CDR1 is DFQATT and CDR2 SNEGSKA (reference sequence). Unmatched junction bases numbered 5, after V lost 6 bases and J lost 6 bases. The CDR3 has 11 amino acids. Antigen-specific CD4+ T cells were expanded with viral peptide pools in the ViraFEST assay before sequencing. Culture lasted under 13 days before CD4+ T cell isolation. Vaccinated recipients, who were negative for nucleocapsid antibodies, had no history of SARS-CoV-2 infection. Each well held approximately 2.2 million PBMC cultured with 7.5 to 10 ug/ml peptides and roughly 9.7 IU/ml IL-2. Profiling relied on immunoSEQ multiplex PCR, and the TCRdb table lists in-frame clones only, not all of them. Of around 55,000 clones in the sample, roughly 70% were seen once. As concerns this clone: Its target is not known.

This specimen consisted of CD4+ T cells from PBMCs cultured with SARS-CoV-2 spike peptides, obtained before COVID-19 vaccination. The J gene is TRBJ2-7, the V gene TRBV20-1; TRBD1 matches 7 bases. This TCR derives from a human donor who received a COVID-19 vaccine. The CDR3: CSASRGSEQYF. CDR3 sequence (DNA): TGCAGTGCGAGCAGGGGGAGCGAGCAGTACTTC.